What follows are 18 T cell receptor beta chains derived from one specimen sequenced in a study of cytomegalovirus exposure and HLA in healthy donors. Researchers ran the PCR with 60 Vbeta and 13 Jbeta primers. TCRdb's copy holds only in-frame clones and misses some; the assay was immunoSEQ multiplex PCR. The sample records approximately 210,000 clones, 80% being singletons. Sequencing was carried out using PBMCs. These receptors all come from a woman in her forties in good health and CMV-seronegative.

The chain carries TRBV10-3 and TRBJ1-1; D is uncertain. Germline lookup yields CDR1 ENHRY and CDR2 SYGVKD. The CDR3 loop spans 11 amino acids. Trimming shortened V by 0 bases and J by 6 bases, and 2 bases separated the two germline ends. The CDR3 loop reads CAISESSEAFF. The CDR3 bases are TGTGCCATCAGTGAGTCCTCTGAAGCTTTCTTT.

The J gene is TRBJ2-2, the V gene TRBV2, with a weak D call TRBD2 (5 bases). CDR3 size: 16 residues. The germline V and J ends were trimmed by 5 bases and 3 bases, with 16 bases remaining between them. Germline CDR1 reads SNHLY; CDR2 reads FYNNEI. The CDR3 DNA reads as TGTGCCAGCAGTTTGCACGGAGGTAGGGACACCGGGGAGCTGTTTTTT. Translation: CASSLHGGRDTGELFF.

The V call is TRBV6-1, the J call TRBJ2-7; TRBD1 might be the D (6 bases). V was shortened by 7 bases and J by 0 bases, with 16 bases between the two germline ends. Germline V gives CDR1 MNHNS, CDR2 SASEGT. The CDR3 runs to 15 residues. CDR3 amino acids: CASNSRQAGSYEQYV. DNA of the CDR3: TGTGCCAGCAATTCCCGACAGGCCGGCTCCTACGAGCAGTACGTC.

This clone was detected only a few times. V gene TRBV6-6 combines with J gene TRBJ1-1; D perhaps matches TRBD1 (5 bases). The CDR3 loop spans 16 amino acids. Between the trimmed V and J ends, which lost 4 bases and 1 base, there was a span of 16 bases. Germline V gene sequence: CDR1 MNHNY, CDR2 SVGAGI (reference sequence). This chain's CDR3 is CASSSPAGWENTEAFF. The CDR3 DNA sequence: TGTGCCAGCAGTTCCCCAGCAGGGTGGGAGAACACTGAAGCTTTCTTT.

The CDR3, as DNA: TGCAGCGCTAGGCTAGCGGGACACACAGATACGCAGTATTTT. Its translation: CSARLAGHTDTQYF. This chain links TRBV29-1 with TRBJ2-3, with 9 bases identical to TRBD2. The V gene end was trimmed by 7 bases and the J gene end by 2 bases; junction bases not matched to a gene: 7. This CDR3 is built from 14 residues. In germline, CDR1 is SQVTM, CDR2 ANQGSEA.

Only a few counts were recorded for this clone. The chain employs TRBV6-1 and TRBJ2-7, with 8 bases that match TRBD1. The CDR3 extends over 13 amino acids. The junction had 8 bases not matched to a gene; V was cut back by 7 bases and J by 6 bases. Looked up from germline, CDR1 is MNHNS and CDR2 is SASEGT. CDR3 bases: TGTGCCAGCAATCGGGACAGGTGGCTCGAGCAGTACGTC. It yields the protein CASNRDRWLEQYV.

The rearrangement joins TRBV9 to TRBJ2-7, with TRBD2 matching 9 bases. Germline V gene sequence: CDR1 SGDLS, CDR2 YYNGEE. The trim removed 6 bases at V and 2 bases at J, leaving 9 bases unmatched. The CDR3 totals 15 residues. The chain's CDR3 is CASTLGAGGPYEQYF. CDR3 sequence (DNA): TGTGCCAGCACCCTCGGGGCGGGAGGGCCCTACGAGCAGTACTTC.

The CDR3 here is CASSLDLGGNEQFF. The CDR3 region has the DNA TGTGCCAGCAGCTTAGATTTGGGGGGAAATGAGCAGTTCTTC. The genes are TRBV7-9 and TRBJ2-1; D possibly corresponds to TRBD2 (6 bases). Trimming left V 1 base short and J 7 bases short, with 11 bases between. Germline CDR1 reads SEHNR; CDR2 reads FQNEAQ (reference sequence). The CDR3 totals 14 residues.

This chain links TRBV14 with TRBJ2-5; TRBD2 agrees at 9 bases. This CDR3 spans 16 amino acids. CDR1 and CDR2 (germline): SGHDN, FVKESK. V was pared by 0 bases and J by 6 bases, with 8 bases of the junction left unmatched. The CDR3 DNA is TGTGCCAGCAGCCAAGATCGGGGGACTAGCACCCAGACCCAGTACTTC. Translated, it gives CASSQDRGTSTQTQYF.

The gene calls are TRBV27 and TRBJ1-1; perhaps TRBD1 as D (6 bases). The germline V gene has CDR1 MNHEY and CDR2 SMNVEV (reference sequence). The CDR3 is 12 amino acids. Deletions cut 8 bases from V and 7 bases from J, with 14 bases between. The CDR3 DNA is TGTGCCAGCCGCGGGGGCTTTAATGAAGCTTTCTTT. Its translation: CASRGGFNEAFF.

The table lists this clone with a count of one. Here the CDR3 reads CASSFGGGANEQYF. DNA for the CDR3: TGTGCCAGTAGCTTCGGGGGGGGAGCCAACGAGCAGTACTTC. The J gene is TRBJ2-7, the V gene TRBV19; 8 bases fit TRBD2. The CDR3 loop spans 14 amino acids. V dropped 6 bases and J dropped 5; count of bases not matched to a gene: 9. Germline values: CDR1 LNHDA, CDR2 SQIVND (reference sequence). Variable domain in full (rest from reference TRBV19 and TRBJ2-7): DGGITQSPKYLFRKEGQNVTLSCEQNLNHDAMYWYRQDPGQGLRLIYYSQIVNDFQKGDIAEGYSVSREKKESFPLTVTSAQKNPTAFYLCASSFGGGANEQYFGPGTRLTVT.

This clone was seen only once. V is TRBV11-3 and J is TRBJ2-1, with 14 positions matching TRBD2. The germline V gene has CDR1 SGHNT and CDR2 YENEEA. Germline trimming cut 1 base from V and 1 base from J; bases unmatched to any gene: 6. CDR3 length: 19 amino acids. The CDR3 reads CASSLGGLAGERSYNEQFF. In nucleotides, the CDR3 is TGTGCCAGCAGCTTAGGGGGACTAGCGGGAGAGCGGTCCTACAATGAGCAGTTCTTC.

This chain uses TRBV11-3 with TRBJ2-1; TRBD1 matches 8 bases. The CDR3 is 20 amino acids. V shed 6 bases and J 1 base; nucleotides not matched to a gene: 20. In germline, CDR1 is SGHNT, CDR2 YENEEA. The CDR3, as DNA: TGTGCCAGCAGAATTAGTTTCGGGACAGGCTATGCGAAGTCCTACAATGAGCAGTTCTTC. It translates to CASRISFGTGYAKSYNEQFF.

This clone has only one observation. The chain joins TRBV28 to TRBJ2-3; 8 bases fit TRBD2. The CDR3 covers 16 residues. CDR1 is MDHEN and CDR2 is SYDVKM in the germline V gene. Trimming took 2 bases from V and 0 from J; bases not matched to a gene: 4. DNA of the CDR3: TGTGCCAGCAGTTTAACTATAGCGGGAAGCACAGATACGCAGTATTTT. Its translation: CASSLTIAGSTDTQYF.

This clone was detected only a few times. The sample carries other DNA sequences with the same CDR3. V usage is TRBV7-2 and J usage is TRBJ1-3; D gene ambiguous. CDR1 SGHTA and CDR2 FQGNSA come from the germline V gene. The V gene lost 1 base and the J gene lost 0 bases, with 4 bases spanning the gap. This CDR3 has 14 residues. The CDR3 DNA reads TGTGCCAGCAGCTTAGGGAGCTCTGGAAACACCATATATTTT. Its translation is CASSLGSSGNTIYF. The full variable domain, its missing parts supplied by reference TRBV7-2 and TRBJ1-3, is GAGVSQSPSNKVTEKGKDVELRCDPISGHTALYWYRQSLGQGLEFLIYFQGNSAPDKSGLPSDRFSAERTGGSVSTLTIQRTQQEDSAVYLCASSLGSSGNTIYFGEGSWLTVV.

The chain recombines TRBV5-4 with TRBJ2-2; D might be TRBD2 (6 bases). Germline loops: CDR1 SGHNT, CDR2 YYREEE (reference sequence). CDR3 length: 18 residues. V was shortened by 4 bases and J by 7 bases, with 26 bases between the two germline ends. The CDR3 DNA follows: TGTGCCAGCAGCAGGTCCCTGCGAGGGAGCGGGCAGAGCGGGGAGCTGTTTTTT. It is translated as CASSRSLRGSGQSGELFF.

Only one count was recorded for this clone. This specimen includes other DNA sequences encoding the same CDR3. V and J are TRBV6-5 and TRBJ2-2; tentatively, D is TRBD1 (6 bases). The CDR3 has 15 residues. The germline gives CDR1 MNHEY, CDR2 SVGAGI. V was shortened by 6 bases and J by 7 bases, with 18 bases between the two germline ends. The CDR3 sequence: CASRKQGNDVGELFF. DNA for the CDR3: TGTGCCAGCAGGAAACAGGGTAACGATGTCGGGGAGCTGTTTTTT.

This chain connects TRBV27 to TRBJ1-3; D call uncertain. CDR3 length: 15 residues. V shed 2 bases and J shed 0 bases, with 8 bases lying between them. Per germline, CDR1 MNHEY and CDR2 SMNVEV (reference sequence). DNA of the CDR3: TGTGCCAGCAGTTTAAGTGGGAGCTCTGGAAACACCATATATTTT. This encodes CASSLSGSSGNTIYF.